The rows below give T cell receptor beta chains drawn from one sample of a study of cytomegalovirus exposure and HLA in healthy donors. The table came from immunoSEQ multiplex PCR; TCRdb's copy has only in-frame clones and leaves some out. Of about 120,000 clones detected, around three quarters appear once; the ten largest clones hold over 9.5%. The specimen sequenced was PBMCs. Receptors were obtained from a man between 40 and 49 years old in good health and CMV-seropositive. The CDR3 runs from the conserved cysteine through the conserved F or W.

cdr3_aa j_call v_call
CASSPSTGGYSPLHF TRBJ1-6 TRBV7-2
CATSRTGLNTGELFF TRBJ2-2 TRBV15
CASSVYPGGSDTQYF TRBJ2-3 TRBV9
CASSDARVGGELFF TRBJ2-2 TRBV6-4
CASSPELTGGTAKNIQYF TRBJ2-4 TRBV7-2
CAISDSGAPNTEAFF TRBJ1-1 TRBV10-3
CASSPEPGVQPQHF TRBJ1-5 TRBV7-6
CASSSDSGSGNTIYF TRBJ1-3 TRBV7-2
CASSLGGFPGELFF TRBJ2-2 TRBV11-2
CASSYLGTLTDTQYF TRBJ2-3 TRBV7-8
CASGGPNTGELFF TRBJ2-2 TRBV9
CASSKGGSRPTQYF TRBJ2-3 TRBV6-5
CASSIVQGSYEQYF TRBJ2-7 TRBV19
CASSNLDRTYEQYF TRBJ2-7 TRBV5-6
CASRRSGGNTIYF TRBJ1-3 TRBV27
CASGAPGQGINEQFF TRBJ2-1 TRBV28
CASSVGGRTEAFF TRBJ1-1 TRBV9
CATATVGGNQPQHF TRBJ1-5 TRBV6-5
CASSLITARGLMNTEAFF TRBJ1-1 TRBV28
CASSLVLQGRNGYTF TRBJ1-2 TRBV28
CASSYSAGGNTEAFF TRBJ1-1 TRBV6-5
CASSLGIFLDGGYTF TRBJ1-2 TRBV7-2
CASSLRQGSGLNTEAFF TRBJ1-1 TRBV7-9
CASRKLQGAGYGYTF TRBJ1-2 TRBV28
CASSETGLGNTEAFF TRBJ1-1 TRBV6-4
CASSSWDRGLEQYF TRBJ2-7 TRBV7-2
CASSPWGDWSEKLFF TRBJ1-4 TRBV5-6
CASRNSGNTIYF TRBJ1-3 TRBV2
CASTITGLVSPLHF TRBJ1-6 TRBV27
CASIRQGIDQSSYEQYF - TRBV10-1
CASSEPTEWDTEAFF TRBJ1-1 TRBV6-1
CASSQAGDYNSPLHF TRBJ1-6 TRBV4-1
CATSRGGQGATGELFF TRBJ2-2 TRBV15
CASSIETGTGREKLFF TRBJ1-4 TRBV28
CASRPTSLSTDTQYF TRBJ2-3 TRBV6-4
CASSPYREGAGETQYF TRBJ2-5 TRBV18
CATRGRVEQYF TRBJ2-7 TRBV2
CASSLDQGIAQPQHF TRBJ1-5 TRBV7-8
CASSSRGGRTTDTQYF TRBJ2-3 TRBV7-9
CATSRVGHRGEKLFF TRBJ1-4 TRBV15
CAISESSAGVYEQYF TRBJ2-7 TRBV10-3
CASSYGPGGENSPLHF TRBJ1-6 TRBV6-6
CASSLEGTGLQFF TRBJ2-1 TRBV5-1
CASSWGVNEQFF TRBJ2-1 TRBV28
CASSPQKGQTSNQPQHF TRBJ1-5 TRBV18